The 5 T cell receptor beta chains presented below share a single source sample, sequenced in a study of blood T cell repertoires in COVID-19. TCRdb keeps only in-frame clones here, not all; method: immunoSEQ multiplex PCR. The sample holds more than 400,000 clones, roughly 87% seen once. The specimen was PBMCs or T cells enriched from blood (not recorded which). These receptors all stem from a young woman who had recovered from COVID-19.

V gene TRBV7-9 combines with J gene TRBJ1-2; 9 bases match TRBD1. The germline CDR1 and CDR2 sequences are SEHNR and FQNEAQ (reference sequence). The CDR3 is 15 amino acids. V lost 5 bases and J lost 2; bases outside the gene matches: 6. The chain's CDR3 is CASSLQGAGNYGYTF. In DNA, the CDR3 is TGTGCCAGCAGCCTACAGGGGGCAGGGAACTATGGCTACACCTTC. Full variable domain (rest looked up from reference TRBV7-9 and TRBJ1-2): DTGVSQNPRHKITKRGQNVTFRCDPISEHNRLYWYRQTLGQGPEFLTYFQNEAQLEKSRLLSDRFSAERPKGSFSTLEIQRTEQGDSAMYLCASSLQGAGNYGYTFGSGTRLTVV.

The chain employs TRBV30 and TRBJ1-6; TRBD1 might be the D (5 bases). The V gene lost 3 bases and the J gene lost 6 bases, with 15 bases spanning the gap. Germline CDR1 reads GTSNPN; CDR2 reads SVGIG (reference sequence). The CDR3 has 15 amino acids. The CDR3 is CAWSSGGIGNSPLHF. The CDR3 nucleotides read TGTGCCTGGAGCTCCGGGGGGATAGGTAATTCACCCCTCCACTTT.

The V call is TRBV12-3 or TRBV12-4, the J call TRBJ1-4, with TRBD1 identical over 7 bases. Losses at the gene ends were 6 bases for V and 7 bases for J; bases not matched to a gene: 5. There are 13 residues in the CDR3. This CDR3 is CASRNRGSEKLFF. In nucleotides, the CDR3 is TGTGCCAGCAGAAACAGGGGTAGTGAAAAACTGTTTTTT.

The chain is built from TRBV30 and TRBJ1-2; the D is unclear. CDR1 is GTSNPN, CDR2 SVGIG, per germline (reference sequence). The CDR3 is made up of 11 amino acids. Trimming cost V 7 bases and J 8 bases, with 14 bases left between them. The chain's CDR3 is CASRWRSGYTF. The CDR3 region has the DNA TGTGCCTCCAGATGGCGGAGCGGCTACACCTTC.

The chain joins TRBV2 to TRBJ1-4; D gene ambiguous. The germline gives CDR1 SNHLY, CDR2 FYNNEI. This CDR3 is 14 amino acids long. V dropped 2 bases and J dropped 2 bases, with 6 bases sitting between them. CDR3 region: CASSEKRTNEKLFF. The CDR3 DNA is TGTGCCAGCAGTGAAAAACGGACTAATGAAAAACTGTTTTTT.